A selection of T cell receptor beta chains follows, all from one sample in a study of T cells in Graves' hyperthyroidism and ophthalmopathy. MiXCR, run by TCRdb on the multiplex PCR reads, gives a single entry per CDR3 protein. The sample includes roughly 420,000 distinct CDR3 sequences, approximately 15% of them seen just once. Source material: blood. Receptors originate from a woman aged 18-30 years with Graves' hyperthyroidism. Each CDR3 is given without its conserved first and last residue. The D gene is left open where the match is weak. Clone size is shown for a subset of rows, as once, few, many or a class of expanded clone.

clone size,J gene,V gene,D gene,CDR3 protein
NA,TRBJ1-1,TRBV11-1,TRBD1,ASSSITGGYAEAF
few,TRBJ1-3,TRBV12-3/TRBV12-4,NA,ASTGPGYGNTIY
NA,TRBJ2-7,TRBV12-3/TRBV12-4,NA,ASSGLYERY
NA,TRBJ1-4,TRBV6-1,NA,ASNGDLRKLF
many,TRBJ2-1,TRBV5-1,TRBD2,ASSFEGTSTNEQF
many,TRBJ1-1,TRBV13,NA,ASSLWGRPPQTEAF
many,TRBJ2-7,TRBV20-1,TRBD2,SARGLAVREQY
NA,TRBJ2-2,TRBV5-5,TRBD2,ASSLLAGGVHGGELF
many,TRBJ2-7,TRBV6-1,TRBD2,ASSPPGLAVYEQY
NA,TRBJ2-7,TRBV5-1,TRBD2,ASSIASLLASEQY
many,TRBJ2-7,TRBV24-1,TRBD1,ATSELPDRDEQY
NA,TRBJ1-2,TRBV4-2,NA,ASSQEGGGMSGYT
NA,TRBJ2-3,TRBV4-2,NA,ASSQDLGRTTDTQY
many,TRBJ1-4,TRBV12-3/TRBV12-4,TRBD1,ASTRTGTVNEKLF
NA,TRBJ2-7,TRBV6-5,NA,ASSSGGNYEQY
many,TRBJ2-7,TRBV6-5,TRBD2,ASSYRLAGDVEQYEQY
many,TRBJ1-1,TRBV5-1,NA,ASRTMNTEAF
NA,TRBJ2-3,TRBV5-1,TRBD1,ASSFGDRGSAQDTQY
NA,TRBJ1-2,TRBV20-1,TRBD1,SASTGGNYGYT
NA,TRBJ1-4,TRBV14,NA,ASSQEVPGADEKLF
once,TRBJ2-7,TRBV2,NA,ASSDGAVGGYEQY
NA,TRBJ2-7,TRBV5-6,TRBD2,ASSIELAGVEEQY
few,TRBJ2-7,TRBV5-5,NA,ASSLEDQNTYEQY